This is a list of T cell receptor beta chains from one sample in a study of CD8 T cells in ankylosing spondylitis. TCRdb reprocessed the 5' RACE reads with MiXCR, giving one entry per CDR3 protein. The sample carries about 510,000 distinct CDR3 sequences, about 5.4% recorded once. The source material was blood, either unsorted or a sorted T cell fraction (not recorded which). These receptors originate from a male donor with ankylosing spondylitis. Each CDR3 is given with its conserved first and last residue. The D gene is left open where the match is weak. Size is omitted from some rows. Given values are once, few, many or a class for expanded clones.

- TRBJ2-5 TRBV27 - CASSWGTASGETQYF TGTGCCAGCAGTTGGGGGACGGCTTCGGGGGAGACCCAGTACTTC
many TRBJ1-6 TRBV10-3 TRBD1 CAIRTGGSSPLHF TGTGCCATCCGGACAGGGGGATCATCACCCCTCCACTTT
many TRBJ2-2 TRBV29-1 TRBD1 CSAEGGWNTGELFF TGCAGCGCGGAAGGGGGCTGGAACACCGGGGAGCTGTTTTTT
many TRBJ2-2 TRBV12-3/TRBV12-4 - CASSLGAGGELFF TGTGCCAGCAGTTTAGGGGCTGGCGGGGAGCTGTTTTTT
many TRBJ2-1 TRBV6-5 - CASSYRAVSYNEQFF TGTGCCAGCAGTTACAGGGCGGTTTCCTACAATGAGCAGTTCTTC
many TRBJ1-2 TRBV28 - CASSPAGHLYGYTF TGTGCCAGCAGCCCAGCCGGACATCTCTATGGCTACACCTTC
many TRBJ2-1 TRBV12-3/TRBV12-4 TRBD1 CASKPNPGGEQFF TGTGCCAGCAAACCTAACCCAGGGGGTGAGCAGTTCTTC
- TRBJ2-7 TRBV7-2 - CASSLEVGTYYEQYF TGTGCCAGCAGCCTAGAAGTCGGGACTTACTACGAGCAGTACTTC
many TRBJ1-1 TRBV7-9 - CASSLVDPEAFF TGTGCCAGCAGCTTAGTGGACCCTGAAGCTTTCTTT
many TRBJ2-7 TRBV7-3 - CASSLRTFNYEQYF TGTGCCAGCAGCTTAAGGACCTTCAACTACGAGCAGTACTTC
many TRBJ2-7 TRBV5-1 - CASSLGVIRGEGDEQYF TGCGCCAGCAGCTTGGGTGTGATAAGAGGGGAAGGCGACGAGCAGTACTTC
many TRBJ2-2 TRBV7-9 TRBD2 CASSQTVRGGPTGELFF TGTGCCAGCAGCCAAACCGTGCGGGGGGGCCCCACCGGGGAGCTGTTTTTT
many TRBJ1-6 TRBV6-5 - CASSYPYRNSPLHF TGTGCCAGCAGTTACCCTTACAGGAATTCACCCCTCCACTTT
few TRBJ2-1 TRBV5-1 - CASSLAPTAYNEQFF TGCGCCAGCAGCTTGGCCCCCACAGCCTACAATGAGCAGTTCTTC
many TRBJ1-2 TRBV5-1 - CASSSQGQGYTF TGCGCCAGCTCCTCCCAAGGGCAGGGCTACACCTTC
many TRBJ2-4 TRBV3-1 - CASSQVGSSAKNIQYF TGTGCCAGCAGCCAAGTGGGGTCCTCGGCCAAAAACATTCAGTACTTC
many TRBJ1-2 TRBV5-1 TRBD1 CASSGSGQGPGYTF TGCGCCAGCAGCGGATCCGGACAGGGGCCTGGCTACACCTTC